One sample yielded the 3 T cell receptor beta chains listed below, sequenced in a study of shared clonotypes between healthy human individuals. In the naive CD8 group, cells lacked CD45RO and were positively selected for CCR7, so terminally differentiated effector memory CD45RA+ cells were left out. TCRdb keeps only in-frame clones here, not all; method: immunoSEQ multiplex PCR. Of fewer than 800,000 clones in the sample, about 91% are singletons; the top ten hold roughly 24%. Sequencing was carried out using naive CD8+ T cells sorted from blood. These receptors were collected from a young man in good health.

The rearrangement links TRBV14 to TRBJ2-5, with a weak D call TRBD1 (6 bases). Per the germline V gene, CDR1 is SGHDN and CDR2 is FVKESK. Between the trimmed V and J ends, which lost 0 bases and 0 bases, there was a span of 20 bases. This CDR3 contains 19 residues. The CDR3 sequence: CASSQEGALQGWYQETQYF. In DNA form, the CDR3 reads TGTGCCAGCAGCCAAGAAGGGGCCTTACAGGGTTGGTACCAAGAGACCCAGTACTTC.

J is TRBJ1-3 and V is TRBV25-1, with D unresolved. Trimming cost V 4 bases and J 4 bases, with 23 bases left between them. This CDR3 has 18 residues. Per germline, CDR1 MGHDK and CDR2 SYGVNS. In DNA, the CDR3 is TGTGCCAGCAGTGGACACAGCGGGTCGTTCGGTATAGGAAACACCATATATTTT. It specifies CASSGHSGSFGIGNTIYF. Filled out from reference TRBV25-1 and TRBJ1-3, the complete variable domain reads EADIYQTPRYLVIGTGKKITLECSQTMGHDKMYWYQQDPGMELHLIHYSYGVNSTEKGDLSSESTVSRIRTEHFPLTLESARPSHTSQYLCASSGHSGSFGIGNTIYFGEGSWLTVV.

The V and J genes are TRBV7-8 and TRBJ2-1; D tentatively reads TRBD1 or TRBD2 (5 bases each). Germline V gene sequence: CDR1 SGHVS, CDR2 FQNEAQ. The CDR3 sequence is 15 residues long. The V gene lost 1 base and the J gene lost 4 bases, with 11 bases spanning the gap. The CDR3 region has the DNA TGTGCCAGCAGCTTAGGGGTGGGGGTGTACAATGAGCAGTTCTTC. Amino acids: CASSLGVGVYNEQFF.